One and the same sample provided the 15 T cell receptor beta chains below, sequenced in a study of T-cell memory formation after mild COVID-19. From the 5' RACE reads, TCRdb called clonotypes with MiXCR, one entry per CDR3 protein. This sample has 450,000 or so distinct CDR3 sequences, with around 18% found just once. Sequencing was done on a sample of PBMCs or a T cell subset sorted from them (not recorded which). Receptors originate from an adult woman who had mild COVID-19 (a few samples of this study predate the infection). Cell type and time point are not known.

The J gene is TRBJ1-4, the V gene TRBV6-6, with TRBD1 identical over 8 bases. The germline CDR1 and CDR2 sequences are MNHNY and SVGAGI (reference sequence). V trimming: 6 bases; J trimming: 8 bases; junction bases outside the gene matches: 14. The CDR3 has 16 amino acids. The chain's CDR3 is CASRNSGGQKSEKLFF. As DNA, the CDR3 is TGTGCCAGCAGGAATTCAGGGGGCCAAAAGTCGGAAAAACTGTTTTTT.

The chain couples TRBV13 to TRBJ1-1; tentative D call: TRBD1 (6 bases). The CDR3 is 16 amino acids. The V end was cut by 2 bases, the J end by 4 bases, with 17 bases between. The germline CDR1 and CDR2 sequences are PRHDT and FYEKMQ (reference sequence). The CDR3 nucleotides read TGTGCCAGCAGCTTATCCCCCCCGGGGGCAGGCACTGAAGCTTTCTTT. Translation gives CASSLSPPGAGTEAFF.

The chain joins TRBV4-1 to TRBJ1-6; D unresolved. The V gene lost 2 bases and the J gene lost 3 bases, with 8 bases spanning the gap. Germline V CDR1 and CDR2: MGHRA, YSYEKL. This CDR3 has 15 residues. CDR3 sequence (DNA): TGCGCCAGCAGCCAACTCACTTTCTATAATTCACCCCTCCACTTT. It is translated as CASSQLTFYNSPLHF.

This clonotype has just a few counts. This sequence joins TRBV5-1 and TRBJ2-1; D is possibly TRBD2 (5 bases). V lost 0 bases, J lost 8 bases, and 12 bases lay in between. The CDR3 sequence is 14 residues long. Looked up from germline, CDR1 is SGHRS and CDR2 is YFSETQ. CDR3 nucleotides: TGCGCCAGCAGCTTGGTGAGGCCCGGGGATGAGCAGTTCTTC. Protein product: CASSLVRPGDEQFF.

This clonotype has more than one count but fewer than ten. The chain has TRBV5-1 and TRBJ1-2; D gene unclear. V gave up 0 bases and J gave up 6 bases, with 9 bases separating them. The CDR3 has 13 amino acids. Germline V CDR1 and CDR2: SGHRS, YFSETQ. CDR3 residues: CASSLEQHNGYTF. DNA of the CDR3: TGCGCCAGCAGCTTGGAGCAACATAATGGCTACACCTTC.

The chain combines TRBV5-1 with TRBJ2-5, with D perhaps TRBD2 (5 bases). Germline loops: CDR1 SGHRS, CDR2 YFSETQ. The CDR3 is 14 residues long. V gave up 0 bases and J gave up 3 bases, with 9 bases separating them. In DNA form, the CDR3 reads TGCGCCAGCAGCTTGGTGGCAGCGGAAGAGACCCAGTACTTC. As protein: CASSLVAAEETQYF.

This clonotype was counted a few times. V gene TRBV5-1 combines with J gene TRBJ2-1, with TRBD2 identical over 11 bases. CDR3 length equals 15 residues. Per germline, CDR1 SGHRS and CDR2 YFSETQ. The junction had 5 bases not matched to a gene; V was cut back by 4 bases and J by 5 bases. CDR3 in DNA: TGCGCCAGCAGCCTCCGACTAGCGGGAAACAATGAGCAGTTCTTC. Its protein product is CASSLRLAGNNEQFF.

The chain couples TRBV29-1 to TRBJ2-7; TRBD1 agrees at 7 bases. V shed 4 bases, J shed 3 bases, and the junction held 6 bases outside the gene matches. The CDR3 length is 13 residues. CDR1 SQVTM and CDR2 ANQGSEA come from the germline V gene. Written as DNA, the CDR3 is TGCAGCGTTGTTCGGCAGGGGGTCTACGAGCAGTACTTC. Translation: CSVVRQGVYEQYF.

This clonotype was seen a few times. The chain links TRBV12-3 or TRBV12-4 to TRBJ1-1, with 8 bases lining up with TRBD1. This CDR3 comprises 13 residues. V shed 5 bases, J shed 10 bases, and the junction held 9 bases outside the gene matches. The CDR3 is CASSTPTGDAAFF. CDR3 in DNA: TGTGCCAGCAGTACCCCGACAGGGGACGCAGCTTTCTTT.

The gene calls are TRBV4-1 and TRBJ1-2; D is unclear. This CDR3 has 14 residues. The germline gives CDR1 MGHRA, CDR2 YSYEKL. V was pared by 1 base and J by 1 base, with 7 bases between. CDR3 loop: CASSQVYVNYGYTF. CDR3 bases: TGCGCCAGCAGCCAAGTTTACGTTAACTATGGCTACACCTTC.

In its sample, this clonotype was seen a few times. V is TRBV6-4 and J is TRBJ2-7; 7 bases map to TRBD2. J gave up 2 bases and V 2 bases, and 9 bases lay outside the gene matches. The CDR3 covers 16 residues. Germline V gene sequence: CDR1 MRHNA, CDR2 SNTAGT. CDR3 sequence reads: CASSDTPSGITYEQYF. The CDR3 DNA follows: TGTGCCAGCAGTGACACCCCCAGCGGGATAACCTACGAGCAGTACTTC.

The rearrangement links TRBV19 to TRBJ2-7; the match to TRBD2 covers 9 bases. Germline-derived CDR1 and CDR2 are LNHDA and SQIVND (reference sequence). The CDR3 contains 15 residues. With V trimmed by 3 bases and J by 3 bases, 6 bases remained unmatched. CDR3 nucleotide sequence: TGTGCCAGTAGTATTATGACTAGCGGAGACTACGAGCAGTACTTC. Translating it yields CASSIMTSGDYEQYF.

This clonotype turned up a few times. One junction end disagrees with the germline gene, perhaps due to a read error. The chain combines TRBV7-2 with TRBJ2-4, with 13 nucleotides matching TRBD2. CDR1 and CDR2 from the germline V gene are SGHTA and FQGNSA. This CDR3 region has 15 residues. CDR3 loop: CASRLAGTSGVFQYF. The CDR3 nucleotides are TGTGCCAGCAGATTAGCCGGGACTAGCGGGGTTTTTCAGTACTTC. Combining the CDR3 with reference TRBV7-2 and TRBJ2-4 gives the whole variable domain GAGVSQSPSNKVTEKGKDVELRCDPISGHTALYWYRQSLGQGLEFLIYFQGNSAPDKSGLPSDRFSAERTGGSVSTLTIQRTQQEDSAVYLCASRLAGTSGVFQYFGAGTRLSVL.

The V gene is TRBV27, the J gene TRBJ1-2; D is ambiguous. The CDR3 loop spans 13 amino acids. V lost 2 bases and J 8 bases, leaving 12 bases between the germline ends. Germline-derived CDR1 and CDR2 are MNHEY and SMNVEV (reference sequence). Here the CDR3 DNA reads TGTGCCAGCAGTTTAGTAGGCCACGGGGGCTACACCTTC. The encoded protein is CASSLVGHGGYTF.

This clonotype was observed at least ten times. This chain links TRBV6-2 or TRBV6-3 with TRBJ1-1; no clear D. Trimming removed 0 bases from V and 1 base from J, with 0 bases in between. Germline V lookup: CDR1 MNHEY, CDR2 SVGEGT. CDR3 length: 12 residues. The CDR3 nucleotides read TGTGCCAGCAGTTACTCGAACACTGAAGCTTTCTTT. Its protein is CASSYSNTEAFF.